One and the same sample provided the 15 T cell receptor beta chains below, sequenced in a study of CD8 T cells in Susac syndrome (dated by TCRdb to the late 2010s). Library preparation employed the immunoSEQ multiplex PCR assay. RNA was extracted using the RNeasy kit, and roughly 0.5 to 1 microgram was reverse transcribed with random hexamers. The public reads were quality trimmed at Q25 with fastp and then assembled into clones with MiXCR by TCRdb, keeping productive beta chains. Rows merge per CDR3 protein into single entries with the most common DNA and genes. This sample comprises around 170,000 distinct CDR3 sequences, approximately 95% of them detected only once. The top ten clonotypes cover 0.15% to 0.2% of the sample. The sample taken for sequencing was CD8+ T cells from PBMCs. These receptor sequences come from a human donor with multiple sclerosis.

This clonotype was observed once. The V call is TRBV27, the J call TRBJ1-1, with D tentatively TRBD1 (6 bases). This CDR3 comprises 11 residues. Trimming took off 8 bases at V and 4 bases at J, with 8 bases between the two ends. Germline lookup yields CDR1 MNHEY and CDR2 SMNVEV (reference sequence). The DNA for the CDR3 is TGTGCCAGCGAACAGGGCACTGAAGCTTTCTTT. It codes for CASEQGTEAFF.

The gene calls are TRBV4-1 and TRBJ2-7; D remains unclear. V lost 1 base and J lost 6, with 10 bases in between. This CDR3 is built from 13 residues. CDR1 is MGHRA, CDR2 YSYEKL, per germline. The CDR3 loop reads CASSQGISAEQYF. As DNA, the CDR3 is TGCGCCAGCAGCCAAGGGATTTCGGCCGAGCAGTACTTC.

The table lists this clonotype with a few counts. This sequence joins TRBV9 and TRBJ2-7; 10 bases match TRBD1. J was trimmed by 3 bases and V by 3 bases; bases with no gene match: 3. This CDR3 comprises 14 residues. CDR1 SGDLS and CDR2 YYNGEE come from the germline V gene. CDR3 nucleotides: TGTGCCAGCAGCGCCCGGGACAGGGGCTACGAGCAGTACTTC. Its translation: CASSARDRGYEQYF.

The chain combines TRBV12-3 or TRBV12-4 with TRBJ2-3; D remains unclear. CDR3 length equals 11 residues. Trimming left V 6 bases short and J 6 bases short, with 7 bases between. CDR3 nucleotide sequence: TGTGCCAGCAGCAACAGCGATACGCAGTATTTT. Translation: CASSNSDTQYF.

V gene TRBV5-1 combines with J gene TRBJ1-1, with D uncertain. CDR1 is SGHRS and CDR2 is YFSETQ in the germline V gene. There are 15 residues in the CDR3. Trimming pared 0 bases from V and 6 bases from J, leaving 15 bases between. CDR3: CASSLESQYYSEAFF. Written as DNA, the CDR3 is TGCGCCAGCAGCTTGGAATCACAGTATTACTCTGAAGCTTTCTTT.

This clonotype has only one observation. The V gene is TRBV7-9, the J gene TRBJ1-2, with D perhaps matching TRBD1 (5 bases). The CDR3 extends over 14 amino acids. Trimming cost V 5 bases and J 8 bases, with 18 bases left between them. Germline-derived CDR1 and CDR2 are SEHNR and FQNEAQ (reference sequence). The CDR3 sequence: CASSPRDWPEGYTF. As DNA, the CDR3 is TGTGCCAGCAGCCCCCGGGACTGGCCTGAGGGCTACACCTTC.

The CDR3: CASSLAGTGFEQYF. The CDR3 coding sequence is TGTGCCAGCAGCTTAGCCGGGACAGGGTTCGAGCAGTACTTC. The rearrangement uses TRBV11-2 and TRBJ2-7; 9 bases are shared with TRBD1. Germline V CDR1 and CDR2: SGHAT, FQNNGV. V lost 1 base to trimming and J lost 6 bases; unmatched junction nucleotides: 4. This CDR3 has 14 residues.

For this clonotype: A junction boundary mismatches the germline segment, possibly from a read error. CDR3 sequence (DNA): TGTGCCAGCAGTTTAGCTTCGGGACTAGCGGGAGGGCCAAGGAACTTC. Translating gives CASSLASGLAGGPRNF. This chain connects TRBV12-3 or TRBV12-4 to TRBJ2-4, with 16 bases that match TRBD2. The CDR3 consists of 16 residues.

This chain joins TRBV20-1 and TRBJ2-5; weak D call: TRBD1 (5 bases). The CDR3 runs to 17 residues. The V end was cut by 1 base, the J end by 2 bases, with 20 bases between. Germline V gene sequence: CDR1 DFQATT, CDR2 SNEGSKA (reference sequence). The CDR3 here is CSARGESDRHPQETQYF. Written as DNA, the CDR3 is TGCAGTGCTAGAGGAGAATCAGACAGACACCCACAAGAGACCCAGTACTTC.

The sample holds one count of this clonotype. The chain employs TRBV19 and TRBJ2-5; TRBD1 agrees at 9 bases. The germline gives CDR1 LNHDA, CDR2 SQIVND (reference sequence). The ends lost 4 bases at V and 7 bases at J; junction bases unmatched: 7. The CDR3 is 14 residues long. CDR3 sequence reads: CASSTRTGEVTQYF. DNA for the CDR3: TGTGCCAGTAGTACCCGGACAGGGGAAGTGACCCAGTACTTC. Together with reference TRBV19 and TRBJ2-5, the CDR3 gives the full variable domain: DGGITQSPKYLFRKEGQNVTLSCEQNLNHDAMYWYRQDPGQGLRLIYYSQIVNDFQKGDIAEGYSVSREKKESFPLTVTSAQKNPTAFYLCASSTRTGEVTQYFGPGTRLLVL.

The rearrangement uses TRBV5-1 and TRBJ1-4; D not resolved. V was pared by 0 bases and J by 9 bases, with 0 bases between. Germline V gene data show CDR1 as SGHRS and CDR2 as YFSETQ. The CDR3 runs 10 residues. The CDR3 region has the DNA TGCGCCAGCAGCTTGGAAAAACTGTTTTTT. It specifies CASSLEKLFF.

The chain is built from TRBV28 and TRBJ2-3, with D unclear. The CDR3 loop spans 14 amino acids. The germline V gene has CDR1 MDHEN and CDR2 SYDVKM. Deletions cut 7 bases from V and 1 base from J, with 12 bases between. CDR3 coding DNA: TGTGCCAGCAATGGTATCGAAGGCACAGATACGCAGTATTTT. Its protein product is CASNGIEGTDTQYF.

The V and J genes are TRBV12-3 or TRBV12-4 and TRBJ2-7; D remains ambiguous. This CDR3 is built from 12 residues. V gave up 5 bases and J gave up 5 bases, with 10 bases separating them. The CDR3 coding sequence is TGTGCCAGCAGTACTCTCTCTAACGAGCAGTACTTC. It yields the protein CASSTLSNEQYF.

A single count supports this clonotype. The V and J genes are TRBV29-1 and TRBJ1-5, with TRBD1 as a possible D gene (5 bases). The CDR3 consists of 16 residues. Germline CDR1 reads SQVTM; CDR2 reads ANQGSEA. Trimming cost V 4 bases and J 1 base, with 17 bases left between them. DNA for the CDR3: TGCAGCGTTGTTCTAGGAGGGGAACGGAGCAATCAGCCCCAGCATTTT. The encoded protein is CSVVLGGERSNQPQHF.

The chain recombines TRBV27 with TRBJ1-2; possible D gene TRBD1, 5 bases. Germline lookup yields CDR1 MNHEY and CDR2 SMNVEV (reference sequence). Deletions cut 6 bases from V and 5 bases from J, with 22 bases between. The CDR3 is 16 residues long. The CDR3 DNA sequence: TGTGCCAGCAGGGGGCTATCCATGATCCGTGGTTATGGCTACACCTTC. It yields the protein CASRGLSMIRGYGYTF.